This T cell receptor (beta chain) originates from a study of post-analysis software for immune sequencing data. Broader study findings: Five TRBV segments, TRBV5-6, TRBV5-1 and TRBV20-1 among them, were found more frequent in patients than controls.

CDR1 is DFQATT and CDR2 is SNEGSKA in the germline V gene (reference sequence). The CDR3 covers 15 residues. Turning to this clonotype: As yet, its antigen is unknown. The junction and the germline gene differ at one end; a read error may be behind it.

Unique molecular identifiers were built into the TCR beta cDNA libraries. TCRdb processed the PCR reads anew with MiXCR; each CDR3 protein has one entry. The sample lists about 680,000 distinct CDR3 sequences; approximately 59% were seen once. The chain has TRBV20-1 and TRBJ2-1; D assignment may be TRBD1 or TRBD2 (6 bases each). The clonotype originates from a girl between 2 and 10 years old with multiple sclerosis. Sequencing was carried out using blood. CDR3 in amino acids: CSASSSGASYNEQVF. CDR3 in DNA: TGCAGTGCTAGTTCGTCGGGGGCCTCCTACAATGAGCAGGTCTTC.